The rows below give T cell receptor beta chains drawn from one sample of a study of CD8 T cells in Susac syndrome. MiXCR was run by TCRdb on the immunoSEQ multiplex PCR reads, yielding one entry per CDR3 protein. The sample includes a few hundred thousand distinct CDR3 sequences, 95% of them seen just once. Sequencing was done on a sample of CD4+ T cells from PBMCs. These receptor sequences come from a human donor with multiple sclerosis. CDR3s include the opening cysteine and the closing phenylalanine or tryptophan. D genes are given only for firm matches. A clone size is listed for some rows: how often the clone was seen (once, few, many), or a class if it is expanded.

NA	TRBV7-3	TRBJ1-2	NA	CASSYEGRTDGYTF	TGTGCCAGCAGCTACGAGGGAAGAACAGATGGCTACACCTTC
NA	TRBV12-5	TRBJ2-7	NA	CASGLDISSYEQYF	TGTGCTAGTGGTTTAGATATCAGCTCCTACGAGCAGTACTTC
NA	TRBV3-1	TRBJ2-1	TRBD2	CASSPLEGLAANNEQFF	TGTGCCAGCAGCCCGTTGGAGGGACTAGCGGCTAACAATGAGCAGTTCTTC
few	TRBV30	TRBJ2-7	TRBD1	CAWSKGTGAYEQYF	TGTGCCTGGAGTAAGGGGACAGGGGCCTACGAGCAGTACTTC
NA	TRBV20-1	TRBJ1-1	TRBD1	CSAKKTGRPMNTEAFF	TGCAGTGCCAAAAAGACAGGGAGGCCCATGAACACTGAAGCTTTCTTT
NA	TRBV20-1	TRBJ2-3	NA	CSAKQGGVGTDTQYF	TGCAGTGCTAAACAGGGGGGGGTGGGCACAGATACGCAGTATTTT
NA	TRBV29-1	TRBJ1-2	TRBD1	CSIEGQGNNGYTF	TGCAGCATCGAGGGACAGGGGAATAATGGCTACACCTTC
NA	TRBV24-1	TRBJ2-3	NA	CATSGLADTQYF	TGTGCCACCAGTGGTTTGGCGGATACGCAGTATTTT
NA	TRBV30	TRBJ1-2	NA	CAWSPHYGYTF	TGTGCCTGGAGCCCTCACTATGGCTACACCTTC
NA	TRBV11-2	TRBJ1-1	TRBD1	CASSLARTGEFLTEAFF	TGTGCCAGCAGCTTAGCTCGGACAGGTGAATTTTTAACTGAAGCTTTCTTT
NA	TRBV30	TRBJ2-7	TRBD1	CAWPEGDRDYEQYF	TGTGCCTGGCCCGAGGGGGACAGGGACTACGAGCAGTACTTC
NA	TRBV19	TRBJ1-2	NA	CASTGGNYGYTF	TGTGCCAGTACTGGAGGGAACTATGGCTACACCTTC
once	TRBV6-1	TRBJ1-6	TRBD1	CASTGQYNSPLHF	TGTGCCAGCACGGGACAGTATAATTCACCCCTCCACTTT
once	TRBV20-1	TRBJ1-3	NA	CSGIGGRGNTIYF	TGCAGTGGGATCGGGGGAAGGGGAAACACCATATATTTT
NA	TRBV20-1	TRBJ1-1	NA	CSARVGREAFF	TGCAGTGCTAGAGTCGGTCGAGAAGCTTTCTTT
NA	TRBV2	TRBJ2-3	NA	CASSVQGHSTDTQYF	TGTGCCAGCAGTGTACAGGGCCATTCCACAGATACGCAGTATTTT
NA	TRBV20-1	TRBJ2-4	TRBD1	CSARVRDRVEKLSYIQYF	TGCAGTGCTAGGGTCCGGGACAGGGTGGAAAAGCTAAGTTACATTCAGTACTTC
NA	TRBV30	TRBJ2-3	NA	CAWSYLEITDTQYF	TGTGCCTGGAGTTATCTAGAGATCACAGATACGCAGTATTTT
NA	TRBV29-1	TRBJ1-1	TRBD1	CSVETGAGNTEAFF	TGCAGCGTTGAGACAGGGGCTGGGAACACTGAAGCTTTCTTT
NA	TRBV29-1	TRBJ2-5	TRBD1	CSARDRVKETQYF	TGCAGCGCCCGGGACAGGGTTAAAGAGACCCAGTACTTC
NA	TRBV7-8	TRBJ2-5	NA	CASSGRFLETQYF	TGTGCCAGCAGCGGCCGTTTCTTGGAGACCCAGTACTTC
NA	TRBV5-1	TRBJ1-4	NA	CASSVGGTDEKLFF	TGCGCCAGCAGCGTCGGGGGGACCGATGAAAAACTGTTTTTT
NA	TRBV29-1	TRBJ1-1	NA	CSVEGLIPTEAFF	TGCAGCGTTGAGGGTCTGATCCCAACTGAAGCTTTCTTT
NA	TRBV30	TRBJ1-5	NA	CAWSVGGNQPQHF	TGTGCCTGGAGTGTAGGGGGCAATCAGCCCCAGCATTTT
once	TRBV29-1	TRBJ1-4	NA	CSVGQVEEKLFF	TGCAGCGTTGGACAGGTGGAAGAAAAACTGTTTTTT
NA	TRBV29-1	TRBJ1-2	NA	CSVSQGLNYGYTF	TGCAGCGTTTCACAGGGTCTGAACTATGGCTACACCTTC
NA	TRBV24-1	TRBJ2-3	NA	CATSEKRGDTQYF	TGTGCCACCAGTGAAAAGAGAGGAGATACGCAGTATTTT
NA	TRBV30	TRBJ2-5	TRBD2	CAWSRTSGGQETQYF	TGTGCCTGGAGTCGGACTAGCGGGGGACAAGAGACCCAGTACTTC
NA	TRBV5-6	TRBJ1-1	NA	CASSSPHRDGAEAFF	TGTGCCAGCAGCTCTCCTCACAGGGATGGAGCTGAAGCTTTCTTT
NA	TRBV29-1	TRBJ2-1	TRBD1	CSVRAGGYISYNEQFF	TGCAGCGTTAGGGCAGGGGGCTACATCTCCTACAATGAGCAGTTCTTC
NA	TRBV12-3/TRBV12-4	TRBJ2-2	NA	CASTPTGSGELFF	TGTGCCAGCACGCCCACGGGCTCCGGGGAGCTGTTTTTT
NA	TRBV29-1	TRBJ1-4	NA	CSGGSGTDEKLFF	TGCAGCGGGGGGAGTGGTACAGACGAAAAACTGTTTTTT
NA	TRBV14	TRBJ1-2	NA	CASSQAGASGYTF	TGTGCCAGCAGCCAAGCGGGGGCCTCTGGCTACACCTTC
NA	TRBV11-2	TRBJ2-7	NA	CASSLLWSYEQYF	TGTGCCAGCAGCTTATTGTGGTCCTACGAGCAGTACTTC
NA	TRBV27	TRBJ1-6	NA	CASSPAYYNSPLHF	TGTGCCAGCAGCCCGGCATACTATAATTCACCCCTCCACTTT